Below are 3 T cell receptor beta chains sequenced from a single sample in a study of molecular identifiers for immune sequencing clone quantification. TCRdb independently ran MiXCR on the PCR reads; one entry per CDR3 protein. The top ten clones hold 0.78% of a sample with tens of thousands of distinct CDR3 sequences, 25% of them seen once. The sequenced sample consisted of naive CD8+ T cells from blood, with Jurkat cell RNA spiked in. The sample's subset: FACS-sorted CD8+CD4-CCR7+CD45RA+ naive T cells. These receptors originate from a human donor in good health. Some libraries in this study had Jurkat cell RNA spiked in.

As regards this clonotype: The CDR3 end shows no conserved phenylalanine or tryptophan, and so a read error is likely. The V call is TRBV2, the J call TRBJ2-7; D ambiguous. The CDR3 is made up of 14 amino acids. Deletions cut 2 bases from V and 2 bases from J, with 10 bases between. Per germline, CDR1 SNHLY and CDR2 FYNNEI. CDR3 bases: TGTGCCAGCAGTGAATCGGGCGGTGCCTACGAGCAGTACTTA. This encodes CASSESGGAYEQYL.

This clonotype was seen a few times. The chain combines TRBV10-3 with TRBJ2-7, with TRBD2 identical over 10 bases. V gave up 0 bases and J gave up 2 bases; unmatched junction bases: 4. This CDR3 comprises 16 residues. Germline values: CDR1 ENHRY, CDR2 SYGVKD. As DNA, the CDR3 is TGTGCCATCAGTGAGTCGCTAGCGGGGGACCCCTACGAGCAGTACTTC. Its protein is CAISESLAGDPYEQYF.

This clonotype has only one observation. This rearrangement joins TRBV6-5 to TRBJ1-2; D might be TRBD1 (6 bases). CDR3 length: 14 residues. V lost 2 bases and J 4 bases, leaving 11 bases between the germline ends. Germline V gene data show CDR1 as MNHEY and CDR2 as SVGAGI. CDR3 loop: CASSYGGQSYGYTF. CDR3 DNA sequence: TGTGCCAGCAGTTACGGGGGGCAGAGCTATGGCTACACCTTC.